Below, one T cell receptor (beta chain) is given with its context. Antigen unknown. These data are taken from a study of blood T cells in healthy people across ages. Study-level points and caveats: Conclusively comparing naive with antigen-experienced cells was impossible with unsorted PBMCs.

The CDR3 is made up of 17 amino acids. V was shortened by 6 bases and J by 1 base, with 16 bases between the two germline ends. Germline lookup yields CDR1 MDHEN and CDR2 SYDVKM. A second 7 to 11 cycle PCR used barcoded and J-beta primers. TCRdb reanalysed the 5' RACE reads using MiXCR and keeps one entry per CDR3 protein. The table records about 600,000 distinct CDR3 sequences, roughly 48% of them present only once. What was sequenced was blood. The sequence was collected from a man older than 75 in good health. This rearrangement joins TRBV28 to TRBJ2-6; TRBD1 is a possible D gene (5 bases). CDR3 amino acids: CASSLLQGTSGANVLTF. CDR3 sequence (DNA): TGTGCCAGCAGCCTTTTGCAGGGTACTTCTGGGGCCAACGTCCTGACTTTC.